This record concerns one T cell receptor beta chain sequence. The data were obtained in a study of PD-L1 blockade in urothelial cancer. Profiling relied on immunoSEQ multiplex PCR, and the TCRdb table lists in-frame clones only, not all of them. This sample yields approximately 91,000 clones, of which less than 90% are seen a single time; about 8.4% belongs to the top ten. V was cut by 5 bases and J by 5 bases, with 16 bases left in between. The CDR3 extends over 15 amino acids. Germline loops: CDR1 ENHRY, CDR2 SYGVKD. The time point was: peripheral blood 6 weeks after treatment start. The receptor was isolated from a man between 70 and 80 years old with urothelial cancer. The chain uses TRBV10-3 and TRBJ2-4, with a possible D match to TRBD1 (5 bases). This specimen consisted of PBMCs, obtained around atezolizumab (anti-PD-L1) treatment. The CDR3 reads CAISLQPGRQNIQYF. The DNA of the CDR3 is TGTGCCATCAGTTTACAGCCAGGGCGCCAAAACATTCAGTACTTC.